This entry concerns a single T cell receptor (beta chain). This CDR3 is built from 15 residues. CDR1 is LNHDA, CDR2 SQIVND, per germline (reference sequence). V shed 2 bases, J shed 1 base, and the junction held 4 bases outside the gene matches. Per the study methods: From reference gene primer amplification, estimates of nucleated cell counts were derived. Using immunoSEQ multiplex PCR, the repertoire was profiled, and TCRdb retains in-frame clones only, with some absent. V, J and clone size are those of that table, while D and trimming were read from the DNA. The sample lists over 55,000 clones, 90% to 95% occurring once. This sample stems from a study of blood T cell repertoires in COVID-19. About the study: Both acute and convalescent COVID-19 samples were obtained from the United States, Italy and Spain. Sample material is recorded as cDNA or gDNA derived from T cells, B-cell-depleted T cells, or PBMCs.

The sample consisted of peripheral blood. J is TRBJ1-1 and V is TRBV19; 7 positions agree with TRBD1. The TCR was taken from a human donor in a cohort sampled during active COVID-19. CDR3: CASSIPGQWNTEAFF. CDR3 DNA sequence: TGTGCCAGTAGTATACCGGGACAGTGGAACACTGAAGCTTTCTTT. The full variable domain, rest sourced from reference TRBV19 and TRBJ1-1, is DGGITQSPKYLFRKEGQNVTLSCEQNLNHDAMYWYRQDPGQGLRLIYYSQIVNDFQKGDIAEGYSVSREKKESFPLTVTSAQKNPTAFYLCASSIPGQWNTEAFFGQGTRLTVV.